This section outlines one TCR beta chain sequence together with its context. This sample is part of a study of blood T cell repertoires in COVID-19. Background on the study: Sites in the United States, Italy and Spain provided acute and convalescent COVID-19 samples.

Clones were sequenced by immunoSEQ multiplex PCR, and TCRdb holds only the in-frame ones, with some missing. The sample has over 110,000 clones, about 86% seen once; the top ten hold approximately 8.2%. V shed 1 base and J shed 4 bases, with 11 bases lying between them. Germline-derived CDR1 and CDR2 are SGHTA and FQGNSA. This CDR3 comprises 14 residues. The rearrangement links TRBV7-2 to TRBJ2-7, with D possibly being TRBD2 (6 bases). The origin of this receptor is a human donor in a cohort sampled during active COVID-19. Sequenced sample: peripheral blood. CDR3 in amino acids: CASSLGGLIYEQYF. CDR3 bases: TGTGCCAGCAGCTTAGGGGGACTTATTTACGAGCAGTACTTC.